A single sample is the source of the 5 T cell receptor beta chains below, sequenced in a study of blood T cell repertoires in COVID-19. The protocol was immunoSEQ multiplex PCR, while the TCRdb copy is restricted to in-frame clones and leaves out a portion. The repertoire consists of under 75,000 clones, with about 91% occurring once and the leading ten covering 15% to 20%. The sequenced sample was peripheral blood. The receptors derive from a woman of 80 years or more with active COVID-19.

This chain uses TRBV4-2 with TRBJ2-5; weak D call: TRBD2 (6 bases). V lost 4 bases, J lost 5 bases, and 23 bases lay in between. This CDR3 comprises 17 residues. CDR1 is LGHNA and CDR2 is YNFKEQ in the germline V gene. Here the CDR3 reads CASSLRRGLASSETQYF. In nucleotides, the CDR3 is TGTGCCAGCAGCCTAAGACGTGGGCTAGCGAGTTCGGAGACCCAGTACTTC.

CDR3 sequence reads: CASSPTGLANTQYF. CDR3 DNA: TGTGCCAGCAGCCCGACAGGGCTGGCAAATACGCAGTATTTT. V is TRBV3-1 (or the pseudogene TRBV3-2) and J is TRBJ2-3; 7 bases are a match to TRBD1. The V segment lost 4 bases and the J segment 7 bases; nucleotides outside the gene matches: 8. Looked up from germline, CDR1 is LGHDT and CDR2 is YNNKEL (reference sequence). This CDR3 has 14 residues.

The chain employs TRBV28 and TRBJ1-1; possible D gene TRBD1, 5 bases. This CDR3 has 14 residues. Trimming cost V 3 bases and J 5 bases, with 13 bases left between them. The germline CDR1 and CDR2 sequences are MDHEN and SYDVKM. The CDR3: CASSLPGMGTEAFF. Written as DNA, the CDR3 is TGTGCCAGCAGTTTGCCAGGGATGGGGACTGAAGCTTTCTTT.

The chain's CDR3 is CASSQAEGGLEYGYTF. CDR3 DNA sequence: TGCGCCAGCAGCCAAGCGGAGGGGGGGTTGGAATATGGCTACACCTTC. V is TRBV4-3 and J is TRBJ1-2; weak D call: TRBD1 (6 bases). The CDR3 length is 16 residues. Germline CDR1 is LGHNA and CDR2 is YSLEER. Trimming took off 1 base at V and 5 bases at J, with 17 bases between the two ends.

This rearrangement joins TRBV14 to TRBJ2-7; unclear D gene. This CDR3 region has 14 residues. Trimming pared 0 bases from V and 3 bases from J, leaving 9 bases between. Germline V lookup: CDR1 SGHDN, CDR2 FVKESK. CDR3 sequence: CASSQDRRSYEQYF. CDR3 nucleotide sequence: TGTGCCAGCAGCCAAGACCGTCGTAGCTACGAGCAGTACTTC.